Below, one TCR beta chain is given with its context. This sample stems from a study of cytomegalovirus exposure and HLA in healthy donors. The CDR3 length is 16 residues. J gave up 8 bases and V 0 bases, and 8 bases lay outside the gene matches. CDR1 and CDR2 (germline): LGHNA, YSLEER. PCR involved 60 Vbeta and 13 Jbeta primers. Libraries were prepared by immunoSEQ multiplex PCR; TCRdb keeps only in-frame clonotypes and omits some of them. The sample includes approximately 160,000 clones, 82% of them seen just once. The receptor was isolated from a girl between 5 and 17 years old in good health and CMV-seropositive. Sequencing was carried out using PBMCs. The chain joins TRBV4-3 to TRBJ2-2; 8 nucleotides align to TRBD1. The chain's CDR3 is CASSQDRGQLSGELFF. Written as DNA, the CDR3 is TGCGCCAGCAGCCAAGACAGGGGGCAGCTTAGTGGGGAGCTGTTTTTT.